The 29 T cell receptor beta chains in this list originate from one sample, sequenced in a study of beta chain features in type 1 diabetes. Study-level findings and limits: There was a moderate but significant shortening of TCRB CDR3s in all four CD4+ subsets of Type 1 diabetes patients.

For these receptors, no antigen is known. Sequencing targeted expressed TCRB transcripts, as all isolated RNA had been reverse transcribed. Data came from immunoSEQ multiplex PCR; TCRdb stores just in-frame clones and leaves some out. Of about 640,000 clones in the sample, around 12% were seen once. Specimen: naive CD4+ T cells from blood. These receptors were taken from a man aged 25 to 40 with type 1 diabetes.

Only a few counts were recorded for this clone. The chain recombines TRBV29-1 with TRBJ1-2; D unclear. Trimming took 6 bases from V and 1 from J, leaving 12 bases between them. The germline gives CDR1 SQVTM, CDR2 ANQGSEA. CDR3 length: 13 amino acids. The CDR3 bases are TGCAGCGTCTCCGTCCGCAATAACTATGGCTACACCTTC. It yields the protein CSVSVRNNYGYTF.

This clone showed up just a few times. This CDR3 reads CASRRTGVHPPDTQYF. The CDR3 DNA follows: TGTGCCAGTAGGCGGACAGGGGTCCATCCTCCAGATACGCAGTATTTT. The chain employs TRBV19 and TRBJ2-3; 9 bases align to TRBD1. V shed 6 bases, J shed 4 bases, and the junction held 11 bases outside the gene matches. CDR1 and CDR2 from the germline V gene are LNHDA and SQIVND (reference sequence). There are 16 residues in the CDR3.

This clone was counted between two and nine times. The chain recombines TRBV29-1 with TRBJ1-2; 9 nucleotides line up with TRBD1. There are 13 residues in the CDR3. V was clipped by 7 bases and J by 14 bases; unmatched bases: 17. Germline CDR1 reads SQVTM; CDR2 reads ANQGSEA. The CDR3 DNA reads as TGCAGCGCTTCTCCGTCCCGGGACAGGGACGGTACCTTC. Translating gives CSASPSRDRDGTF.

This clone showed up just a few times. J is TRBJ1-5 and V is TRBV19, with D uncertain. The CDR3 has 15 residues. Germline lookup yields CDR1 LNHDA and CDR2 SQIVND (reference sequence). Trimming took 3 bases from V and 3 from J, leaving 12 bases between them. DNA for the CDR3: TGTGCCAGTAGTATGCAGGAACGGCACAATCAGCCCCAGCATTTT. Translating it yields CASSMQERHNQPQHF.

This clone was observed a handful of times. The rearrangement uses TRBV4-1 and TRBJ2-5; 13 nucleotides align to TRBD2. Germline V gives CDR1 MGHRA, CDR2 YSYEKL. With 0 bases clipped from V and 3 bases from J, the junction kept 1 base outside the gene matches. The CDR3 consists of 16 residues. CDR3 region: CASSQDGTSGEETQYF. CDR3 in DNA: TGCGCCAGCAGCCAAGATGGGACTAGCGGGGAAGAGACCCAGTACTTC.

The chain carries TRBV29-1 and TRBJ1-1, with 8 bases that match TRBD1. V dropped 6 bases and J dropped 3; count of bases not matched to a gene: 3. The CDR3 covers 12 residues. Germline assignment: CDR1 SQVTM and CDR2 ANQGSEA. This chain's CDR3 is CSVTGGYTEAFF. In DNA, the CDR3 is TGCAGCGTCACAGGGGGGTACACTGAAGCTTTCTTT.

This clone occurred a few times. V usage is TRBV4-3 and J usage is TRBJ1-5; D is ambiguous. Deletions cut 1 base from V and 3 bases from J, with 4 bases between. The CDR3 runs 13 residues. Germline V gene sequence: CDR1 LGHNA, CDR2 YSLEER. The CDR3 sequence is CASSQAVNQPQHF. As DNA, the CDR3 is TGCGCCAGCAGCCAAGCGGTCAATCAGCCCCAGCATTTT.

The V call is TRBV7-9, the J call TRBJ1-1; TRBD1 is a possible D gene (6 bases). Per germline, CDR1 SEHNR and CDR2 FQNEAQ (reference sequence). Trimming stripped 5 bases from V and 2 bases from J, with 18 bases between. This CDR3 has 16 residues. The CDR3 reads CASSGTGIFRNTEAFF. CDR3 bases: TGTGCCAGCAGCGGAACAGGGATCTTTAGAAACACTGAAGCTTTCTTT.

The chain joins TRBV9 to TRBJ2-5; a possible D gene is TRBD2 (6 bases). The ends were cut back, 3 bases at V and 2 bases at J, with 14 bases in the middle. Germline CDR1 and CDR2: SGDLS and YYNGEE. The length of the CDR3 is 15 residues. CDR3 bases: TGTGCCAGCAGCGCCGCTGAGGGACTGCAAGAGACCCAGTACTTC. Protein product: CASSAAEGLQETQYF.

The chain employs TRBV29-1 and TRBJ2-1; D is unclear. V lost 4 bases and J 1 base, leaving 5 bases between the germline ends. There are 12 residues in the CDR3. CDR1 and CDR2 from the germline V gene are SQVTM and ANQGSEA. The CDR3 region has the DNA TGCAGCGTTGGTCGGTCCTACAATGAGCAGTTCTTC. As protein: CSVGRSYNEQFF.

The V gene is TRBV7-9, the J gene TRBJ2-5, with 9 bases fitting TRBD2. Germline CDR1 reads SEHNR; CDR2 reads FQNEAQ (reference sequence). The CDR3 sequence is 16 residues long. V lost 1 base, J lost 2 bases, and 5 bases stayed unmatched. In DNA form, the CDR3 reads TGTGCCAGCAGCTTAGGCCCAGCGGGGGGACAAGAGACCCAGTACTTC. Translation gives CASSLGPAGGQETQYF.

Only a few counts were recorded for this clone. This rearrangement joins TRBV11-2 to TRBJ2-2; D is ambiguous. The ends were cut back, 6 bases at V and 6 bases at J, with 17 bases in the middle. CDR3 length: 15 amino acids. CDR1 and CDR2 (germline): SGHAT, FQNNGV. The CDR3, as DNA: TGTGCCAGCAGGCCCGAAGGGTTAAACCCCGGGGAGCTGTTTTTT. It specifies CASRPEGLNPGELFF.

This clone was seen a handful of times. This sequence joins TRBV27 and TRBJ2-3, with 8 bases matching TRBD2. The CDR3 has 15 residues. V lost 7 bases, J lost 5 bases, and 11 bases stayed unmatched. CDR1 is MNHEY, CDR2 SMNVEV, per germline (reference sequence). This CDR3 reads CASTRRGAGGDTQYF. The CDR3 region has the DNA TGTGCCAGCACCCGGCGGGGGGCGGGGGGAGATACGCAGTATTTT.

This clone was counted only a few times. The CDR3 region has the DNA TGTGCCAGCAGTGAAAGTGATGCAGATACGCAGTATTTT. Protein: CASSESDADTQYF. The V and J genes are TRBV2 and TRBJ2-3; no definite D call. The germline CDR1 and CDR2 sequences are SNHLY and FYNNEI. The V gene lost 2 bases and the J gene lost 4 bases, with 7 bases spanning the gap. The CDR3 totals 13 residues. Looking up the rest from reference TRBV2 and TRBJ2-3 gives the full variable domain: EPEVTQTPSHQVTQMGQEVILRCVPISNHLYFYWYRQILGQKVEFLVSFYNNEISEKSEIFDDQFSVERPDGSNFTLKIRSTKLEDSAMYFCASSESDADTQYFGPGTRLTVL.

V usage is TRBV15 and J usage is TRBJ2-3; D uncertain. Germline loops: CDR1 LNHNV, CDR2 YYDKDF (reference sequence). The CDR3 is 14 residues long. Between the trimmed V and J ends, which lost 0 bases and 6 bases, there was a span of 10 bases. The CDR3 nucleotides read TGTGCCACCAGCAGAGAAACAGCCCCCGATACGCAGTATTTT. It encodes CATSRETAPDTQYF. Filled out from reference TRBV15 and TRBJ2-3, the complete variable domain reads DAMVIQNPRYQVTQFGKPVTLSCSQTLNHNVMYWYQQKSSQAPKLLFHYYDKDFNNEADTPDNFQSRRPNTSFCFLDIRSPGLGDTAMYLCATSRETAPDTQYFGPGTRLTVL.

This clone was detected a few times. The rearrangement joins TRBV29-1 to TRBJ2-7; possibly TRBD1 or TRBD2 for D (5 bases each). CDR1 and CDR2 from the germline V gene are SQVTM and ANQGSEA. Trimming stripped 1 base from V and 4 bases from J, with 11 bases between. This CDR3 comprises 13 residues. CDR3 region: CSVEAGTGYEQYF. The CDR3 coding sequence is TGCAGCGTTGAAGCGGGGACGGGATACGAGCAGTACTTC.

The V gene is TRBV30, the J gene TRBJ2-1, with 12 bases aligning to TRBD2. This CDR3 is 15 amino acids long. Trimming at V came to 2 bases and at J to 4 bases, leaving 3 bases not matched to a gene. The germline V gene has CDR1 GTSNPN and CDR2 SVGIG (reference sequence). CDR3: CAWSILAGGYNEQFF. In DNA, the CDR3 is TGTGCCTGGAGTATTCTAGCGGGGGGGTACAATGAGCAGTTCTTC.

This clone was detected a few times. The V gene is TRBV11-1, the J gene TRBJ2-3, with D perhaps matching TRBD1 (5 bases). This CDR3 region has 15 residues. Trimming removed 3 bases at V and 1 base at J, with 11 bases between. Looked up from germline, CDR1 is SGHAT and CDR2 is FQDESV (reference sequence). The CDR3 here is CASSFHQGGTDTQYF. The DNA for the CDR3 is TGTGCCAGCAGCTTCCACCAGGGCGGCACAGATACGCAGTATTTT.

V usage is TRBV5-6 and J usage is TRBJ2-3; 7 bases line up with TRBD1. The CDR3 totals 17 residues. Germline V gene lookup returns CDR1 SGHDT and CDR2 YYEEEE. J gave up 0 bases and V 0 bases, and 7 bases lay outside the gene matches. Written as DNA, the CDR3 is TGTGCCAGCAGCTTGGGCCTTCGGGACAGTAGCACAGATACGCAGTATTTT. It translates to CASSLGLRDSSTDTQYF.

This clone came up a few times. V is TRBV11-3 and J is TRBJ2-2; TRBD1 matches at 10 bases. CDR1 SGHNT and CDR2 YENEEA come from the germline V gene. Losses at the gene ends were 3 bases for V and 4 bases for J; bases not matched to a gene: 5. The CDR3 is made up of 16 amino acids. The CDR3 DNA reads as TGTGCCAGCAGCTTCCGGGACAGGGGATCCACCGGGGAGCTGTTTTTT. It specifies CASSFRDRGSTGELFF.

CDR3 nucleotide sequence: TGTGCCACCAGCAGAGAGATGTTCAGGGAAGTTGGCTACACCTTC. It specifies CATSREMFREVGYTF. The V call is TRBV15, the J call TRBJ1-2, with TRBD1 as a possible D gene (5 bases). CDR1 LNHNV and CDR2 YYDKDF come from the germline V gene (reference sequence). The V and J ends lost 0 bases and 7 bases respectively, with 15 bases between them. The CDR3 totals 15 residues.

The J gene is TRBJ2-2, the V gene TRBV27; the match to TRBD1 covers 9 bases. CDR3 length equals 14 residues. Trimming removed 8 bases from V and 5 bases from J; junction bases left unmatched: 6. Germline V gives CDR1 MNHEY, CDR2 SMNVEV (reference sequence). The CDR3 coding sequence is TGTGCCAGCGGCCTGACAGGGGGGACCGGGGAGCTGTTTTTT. This translates into CASGLTGGTGELFF.

This clone was counted a few times. The chain uses TRBV28 and TRBJ2-3; D might be TRBD1 or TRBD2, each matching 5 bases. Trimming shortened V by 7 bases and J by 6 bases, and 20 bases separated the two germline ends. Germline V lookup: CDR1 MDHEN, CDR2 SYDVKM. There are 15 residues in the CDR3. The CDR3 is CASIQFGGRRDTQYF. CDR3 DNA: TGTGCCAGCATCCAATTTGGGGGTAGAAGGGATACGCAGTATTTT.

Regarding this clone: This same CDR3 is encoded by further DNA sequences in the sample. This sequence joins TRBV7-2 and TRBJ2-5; the match to TRBD2 covers 11 bases. The length of the CDR3 is 15 residues. Per germline, CDR1 SGHTA and CDR2 FQGNSA. V shed 4 bases and J 5 bases; nucleotides not matched to a gene: 6. CDR3 DNA: TGTGCCAGCAGCTCCTTAGCGGGGGGGCCGGAGACCCAGTACTTC. Translation: CASSSLAGGPETQYF.

A few counts support this clone. The chain is built from TRBV7-6 and TRBJ2-3; D uncertain. Trimming took 4 bases from V and 6 from J, leaving 14 bases between them. The CDR3 is made up of 14 amino acids. Germline V gene sequence: CDR1 SGHVS, CDR2 FNYEAQ. CDR3 region: CASSSTSTVDTQYF. CDR3 nucleotide sequence: TGTGCCAGCAGCTCCACCTCCACAGTGGATACGCAGTATTTT.

The chain links TRBV9 to TRBJ2-5; D call uncertain. This CDR3 is 14 amino acids long. Germline V gene lookup returns CDR1 SGDLS and CDR2 YYNGEE. The V end lost 0 bases, the J end lost 2 bases, and 8 bases lay between the germline ends. CDR3 sequence reads: CASSVAIGQETQYF. CDR3 nucleotide sequence: TGTGCCAGCAGCGTAGCGATAGGGCAAGAGACCCAGTACTTC.

The CDR3 sequence is CASKPTEGAGNTIYF. In DNA, the CDR3 is TGTGCCAGCAAACCGACCGAGGGGGCTGGAAACACCATATATTTT. The chain uses TRBV28 and TRBJ1-3, with a possible D match to TRBD1 (6 bases). V was shortened by 7 bases and J by 2 bases, with 15 bases between the two germline ends. CDR1 and CDR2 (germline): MDHEN, SYDVKM. This CDR3 is built from 15 residues.

The chain carries TRBV6-5 and TRBJ1-6; TRBD1 matches at 8 bases. V trimming: 5 bases; J trimming: 5 bases; junction bases outside the gene matches: 5. CDR3 size: 15 residues. Germline V gene lookup returns CDR1 MNHEY and CDR2 SVGAGI. CDR3 residues: CASSTGQGDNSPLHF. DNA of the CDR3: TGTGCCAGCAGTACCGGACAGGGTGATAATTCACCCCTCCACTTT.

This clone occurred a few times. The CDR3 sequence is CASSLGGGTNTGELFF. CDR3 in DNA: TGTGCCAGCAGCTTGGGGGGAGGTACGAACACCGGGGAGCTGTTTTTT. The chain is built from TRBV5-4 and TRBJ2-2; tentatively, D is TRBD2 (6 bases). This CDR3 has 16 amino acids. V was pared by 0 bases and J by 0 bases, with 9 bases between. The germline CDR1 and CDR2 sequences are SGHNT and YYREEE (reference sequence).